The sequence of this T cell receptor (beta chain) was determined in a study of CD8+ T cells in alopecia areata. cDNA serving as the sequencing template came from extracted, reverse transcribed RNA. This table comes from immunoSEQ multiplex PCR, and its TCRdb copy is limited to in-frame clones, with some not included. The sample consists of about 90,000 clones, roughly two fifths of them appearing once. Sample treatment: oral pan-JAK inhibitor, 5-10 mg twice daily. Lesional scalp punch biopsies and peripheral blood came from alopecia areata patients. A few counts support this clone. Germline values: CDR1 SGDLS, CDR2 YYNGEE. The V and J ends lost 3 bases and 4 bases respectively, with 4 bases between them. The CDR3 covers 11 residues.

The chain has TRBV9 and TRBJ1-2, with no clear D. This TCR derives from a human donor with alopecia areata. The material was CD8+ T cells sorted from blood, obtained at week 24, from a patient treated with tofacitinib. This CDR3 reads CASSGIYGYTF. CDR3 DNA sequence: TGTGCCAGCAGCGGAATCTATGGCTACACCTTC. The full variable domain, completed using reference TRBV9 and TRBJ1-2, is DSGVTQTPKHLITATGQRVTLRCSPRSGDLSVYWYQQSLDQGLQFLIQYYNGEERAKGNILERFSAQQFPDLHSELNLSSLELGDSALYFCASSGIYGYTFGSGTRLTVV.